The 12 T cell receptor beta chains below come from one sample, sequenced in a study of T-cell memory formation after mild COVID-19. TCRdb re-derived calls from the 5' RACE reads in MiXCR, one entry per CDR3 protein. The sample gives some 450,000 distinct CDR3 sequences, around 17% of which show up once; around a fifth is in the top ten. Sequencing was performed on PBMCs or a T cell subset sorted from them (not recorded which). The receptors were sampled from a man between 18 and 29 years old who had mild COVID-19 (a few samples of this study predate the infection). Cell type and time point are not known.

CDR3 in amino acids: CASSEYPGRTEAFF. The CDR3 nucleotides are TGTGCCAGCAGTGAATACCCCGGGCGGACTGAAGCTTTCTTT. The chain joins TRBV2 to TRBJ1-1; D remains unclear. Germline values: CDR1 SNHLY, CDR2 FYNNEI. CDR3 length: 14 residues. V lost 2 bases, J lost 5 bases, and 12 bases lay in between. The whole variable domain, remainder taken from reference TRBV2 and TRBJ1-1, is EPEVTQTPSHQVTQMGQEVILRCVPISNHLYFYWYRQILGQKVEFLVSFYNNEISEKSEIFDDQFSVERPDGSNFTLKIRSTKLEDSAMYFCASSEYPGRTEAFFGQGTRLTVV.

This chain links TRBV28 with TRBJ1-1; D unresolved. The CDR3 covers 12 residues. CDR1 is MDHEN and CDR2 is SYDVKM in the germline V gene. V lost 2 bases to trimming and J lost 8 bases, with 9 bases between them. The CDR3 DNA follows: TGTGCCAGCAGTTTAGGAACAGAAGAAGCTTTCTTT. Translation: CASSLGTEEAFF.

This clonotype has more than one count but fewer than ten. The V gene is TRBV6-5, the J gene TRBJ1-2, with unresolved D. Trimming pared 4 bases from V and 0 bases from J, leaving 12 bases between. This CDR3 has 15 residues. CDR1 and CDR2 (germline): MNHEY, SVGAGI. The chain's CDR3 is CASSLITPPNYGYTF. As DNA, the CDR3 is TGTGCCAGCAGTTTAATCACTCCCCCTAACTATGGCTACACCTTC.

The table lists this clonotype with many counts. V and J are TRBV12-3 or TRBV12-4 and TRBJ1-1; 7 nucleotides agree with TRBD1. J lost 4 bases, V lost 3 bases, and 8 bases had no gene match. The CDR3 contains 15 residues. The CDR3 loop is CASSFNRGSFTEAFF. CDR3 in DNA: TGTGCCAGCAGTTTTAACAGGGGTTCGTTCACTGAAGCTTTCTTT.

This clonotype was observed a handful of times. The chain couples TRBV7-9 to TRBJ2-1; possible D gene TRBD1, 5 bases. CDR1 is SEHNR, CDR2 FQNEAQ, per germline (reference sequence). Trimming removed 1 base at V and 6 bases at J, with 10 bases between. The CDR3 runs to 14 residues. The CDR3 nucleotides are TGTGCCAGCAGCTTAGTCGGTCAGGGCAATGAGCAGTTCTTC. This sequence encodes CASSLVGQGNEQFF.

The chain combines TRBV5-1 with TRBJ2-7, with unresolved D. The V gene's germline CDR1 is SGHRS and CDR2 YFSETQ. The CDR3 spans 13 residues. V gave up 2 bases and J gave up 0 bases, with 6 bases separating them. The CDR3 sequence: CASSFQVSYEQYF. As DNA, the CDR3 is TGCGCCAGCAGCTTTCAGGTCTCCTACGAGCAGTACTTC.

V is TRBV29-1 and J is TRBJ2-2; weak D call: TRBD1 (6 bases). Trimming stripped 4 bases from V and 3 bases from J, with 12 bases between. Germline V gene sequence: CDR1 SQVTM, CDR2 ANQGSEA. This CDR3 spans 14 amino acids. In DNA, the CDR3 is TGCAGCGTTGCGTACAGGGAGTACACCGGGGAGCTGTTTTTT. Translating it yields CSVAYREYTGELFF.

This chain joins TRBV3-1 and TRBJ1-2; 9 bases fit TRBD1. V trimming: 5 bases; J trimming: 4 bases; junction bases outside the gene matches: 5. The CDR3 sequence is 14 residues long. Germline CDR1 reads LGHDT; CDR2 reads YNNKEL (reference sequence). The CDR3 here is CASSGTGSGYGYTF. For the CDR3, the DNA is TGTGCCAGCAGCGGGACAGGGTCGGGCTATGGCTACACCTTC. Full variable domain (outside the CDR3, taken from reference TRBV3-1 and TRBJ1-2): DTAVSQTPKYLVTQMGNDKSIKCEQNLGHDTMYWYKQDSKKFLKIMFSYNNKELIINETVPNRFSPKSPDKAHLNLHINSLELGDSAVYFCASSGTGSGYGYTFGSGTRLTVV.

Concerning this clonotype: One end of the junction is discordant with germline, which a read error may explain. CDR3 protein: CASSLARGVDTQYF. In DNA, the CDR3 is TGTGCCAGCAGCCTAGCGAGGGGGGTAGATACGCAGTATTTT. The V gene is TRBV7-6, the J gene TRBJ2-3; the D gene could be TRBD1 or TRBD2 (6 bases each). This CDR3 region has 14 residues. The germline CDR1 and CDR2 sequences are SGHVS and FNYEAQ.

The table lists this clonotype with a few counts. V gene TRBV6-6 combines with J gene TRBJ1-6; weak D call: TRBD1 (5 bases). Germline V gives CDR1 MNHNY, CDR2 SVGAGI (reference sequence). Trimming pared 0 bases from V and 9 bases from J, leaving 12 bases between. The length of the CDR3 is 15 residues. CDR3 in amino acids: CASSYSRGISSPLHF. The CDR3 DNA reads TGTGCCAGCAGTTACTCGCGGGGGATCAGTTCACCCCTCCACTTT.

CDR3 nucleotide sequence: TGTGCCATCAGTGTACCTGGGACCCTCCGGTACACAGATACGCAGTATTTT. Its protein is CAISVPGTLRYTDTQYF. This chain joins TRBV10-3 and TRBJ2-3; D is tentatively TRBD1 or TRBD2 (5 bases each). CDR3 length: 17 amino acids. Between the trimmed V and J ends, which lost 4 bases and 2 bases, there was a span of 19 bases. CDR1 and CDR2 (germline): ENHRY, SYGVKD.

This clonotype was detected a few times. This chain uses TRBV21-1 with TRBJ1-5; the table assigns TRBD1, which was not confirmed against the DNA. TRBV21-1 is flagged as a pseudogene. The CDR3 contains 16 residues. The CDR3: CASSSGTETFIQPQHF. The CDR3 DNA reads TGTGCCAGCAGTTCCGGGACAGAAACTTTCATTCAGCCCCAGCATTTT.